The 23 T cell receptor beta chains below were found in one sample sequenced in a study of OX40 agonist ivuxolimab in advanced cancers. The method was the immunoSEQ multiplex PCR assay. The clones in this table, taken by TCRdb from immuneACCESS, are in-frame only. Not every clone is retained; where verified, under half of the shortfall comes from an unresolved V gene, and the cause of the rest is unknown. The sample table shows about 39,000 clones, and about 90% are seen once. Together, the top ten hold 20% to 25% of the sample. Material: CD4+ or CD8+ T cells sorted from blood, obtained in a trial of the OX40 agonist ivuxolimab. All receptors derive from an adult with an advanced solid tumor such as melanoma, head and neck, liver or kidney cancer.

The sample holds one count of this clone. The gene calls are TRBV9 and TRBJ2-7; the match to TRBD2 covers 8 bases. CDR1 is SGDLS, CDR2 YYNGEE, per germline. V shed 1 base, J shed 2 bases, and the junction held 5 bases outside the gene matches. CDR3 length: 15 amino acids. This chain's CDR3 is CASSVFPSGPYEQYF. The CDR3 coding sequence is TGTGCCAGCAGCGTATTCCCTAGCGGGCCCTACGAGCAGTACTTC.

The chain couples TRBV6-5 to TRBJ2-5, with 7 bases fitting TRBD2. V dropped 11 bases and J dropped 2; count of bases not matched to a gene: 8. Germline V CDR1 and CDR2: MNHEY, SVGAGI. CDR3 length: 13 residues. Here the CDR3 reads CASGSGTQETQYF. For the CDR3, the DNA is TGTGCCTCCGGCAGCGGGACGCAAGAGACCCAGTACTTC.

A word on this clone: Other DNA sequences from this sample encode an identical CDR3 as well. The J gene is TRBJ2-7, the V gene TRBV27; no reliable D call. The CDR3 runs to 11 residues. CDR1 is MNHEY, CDR2 SMNVEV, per germline (reference sequence). V shed 4 bases and J shed 0 bases, with 1 base lying between them. The CDR3 here is CASSSSYEQYF. The CDR3 DNA is TGTGCCAGCAGTTCCTCCTACGAGCAGTACTTC.

The rearrangement links TRBV28 to TRBJ2-2; the match to TRBD1 covers 10 bases. The germline gives CDR1 MDHEN, CDR2 SYDVKM. The ends lost 3 bases at V and 3 bases at J; junction bases unmatched: 7. The CDR3 loop spans 17 amino acids. In nucleotides, the CDR3 is TGTGCCAGCAGTTTCAGGGAGACAGGGGGCTACACCGGGGAGCTGTTTTTT. Its protein product is CASSFRETGGYTGELFF.

As DNA, the CDR3 is TGTGCCATCAGTGAGGGGAGGGGAAATTATGAGGACACCTTC. Its protein product is CAISEGRGNYEDTF. This chain joins TRBV10-3 and TRBJ1-2; possible D gene TRBD1, 5 bases. Germline V gene lookup returns CDR1 ENHRY and CDR2 SYGVKD. There are 14 residues in the CDR3. V lost 2 bases, J lost 12 bases, and 19 bases lay in between.

This clone is deemed medium-sized. The chain has TRBV6-4 and TRBJ2-3, with 7 bases identical to TRBD2. The CDR3 sequence is 13 residues long. Trimming cost V 3 bases and J 3 bases; bases outside gene matches: 0. Germline-derived CDR1 and CDR2 are MRHNA and SNTAGT. CDR3 nucleotide sequence: TGTGCCAGCAGTGAGGGAGGGACAGATACGCAGTATTTT. This sequence encodes CASSEGGTDTQYF.

The V gene is TRBV28, the J gene TRBJ2-3; TRBD2 matches 7 bases. Per the germline V gene, CDR1 is MDHEN and CDR2 is SYDVKM. The length of the CDR3 is 14 residues. J gave up 1 base and V 10 bases, and 8 bases lay outside the gene matches. The CDR3 DNA follows: TGTGCCACCCGGCGGGGGATTGGCACAGATACGCAGTATTTT. As protein: CATRRGIGTDTQYF.

The CDR3 nucleotides read TGTGCCAGCAGCCGGAGTGGCGGGACAAACACAGATACGCAGTATTTT. The encoded protein is CASSRSGGTNTDTQYF. The J gene is TRBJ2-3, the V gene TRBV11-2; either TRBD1 or TRBD2 may fit D (6 bases each). The CDR3 has 16 amino acids. Germline V CDR1 and CDR2: SGHAT, FQNNGV. V lost 5 bases and J lost 2, with 17 bases in between.

This clone was found once. The V gene is TRBV27, the J gene TRBJ2-5, with D tentatively TRBD2 (5 bases). This CDR3 comprises 16 residues. Trimming cost V 1 base and J 1 base, with 13 bases left between them. Germline-derived CDR1 and CDR2 are MNHEY and SMNVEV (reference sequence). CDR3 sequence: CASSLFPAEIQETQYF. Written as DNA, the CDR3 is TGTGCCAGCAGTTTATTTCCAGCGGAGATCCAAGAGACCCAGTACTTC.

This sequence joins TRBV6-5 and TRBJ2-5; a weak D match, TRBD2 (5 bases). The CDR3 is 14 amino acids. Trimming stripped 2 bases from V and 4 bases from J, with 11 bases between. Per germline, CDR1 MNHEY and CDR2 SVGAGI. CDR3 sequence: CASSYNQAGETQYF. CDR3 sequence (DNA): TGTGCCAGCAGTTACAATCAGGCGGGAGAGACCCAGTACTTC.

The chain is built from TRBV2 and TRBJ2-1; D possibly matches TRBD1 or TRBD2 (5 bases each). The CDR3 loop spans 15 amino acids. CDR1 SNHLY and CDR2 FYNNEI come from the germline V gene. The V gene lost 6 bases and the J gene lost 2 bases, with 14 bases spanning the gap. This chain's CDR3 is CASRGVGTTYNEQFF. Written as DNA, the CDR3 is TGTGCCAGCAGGGGGGTAGGGACCACCTACAATGAGCAGTTCTTC. Filled out from reference TRBV2 and TRBJ2-1, the complete variable domain reads EPEVTQTPSHQVTQMGQEVILRCVPISNHLYFYWYRQILGQKVEFLVSFYNNEISEKSEIFDDQFSVERPDGSNFTLKIRSTKLEDSAMYFCASRGVGTTYNEQFFGPGTRLTVL.

The J gene is TRBJ2-2, the V gene TRBV6-6; D is perhaps TRBD1 (6 bases). Trimming removed 5 bases at V and 1 base at J, with 14 bases between. The V gene's germline CDR1 is MNHNY and CDR2 SVGAGI (reference sequence). This CDR3 is built from 16 residues. As DNA, the CDR3 is TGTGCCAGCAGTCAGCCTGTGGGACAGAACACCGGGGAGCTGTTTTTT. Amino acid sequence: CASSQPVGQNTGELFF.

V and J are TRBV4-3 and TRBJ1-2; 10 positions match TRBD1. With 0 bases clipped from V and 8 bases from J, the junction kept 15 bases outside the gene matches. Per germline, CDR1 LGHNA and CDR2 YSLEER. The CDR3 runs to 18 residues. The CDR3 region has the DNA TGCGCCAGCAGCCAAGATCGGGGAGACAGGGGGCCGGCAGGAGGCTACACCTTC. Protein: CASSQDRGDRGPAGGYTF.

For the CDR3, the DNA is TGTGCCAGCAGTTTGTTCGGACAGGGCCCCTACAATGAGCAGTTCTTC. As protein: CASSLFGQGPYNEQFF. This rearrangement joins TRBV28 to TRBJ2-1; TRBD1 matches at 8 bases. V was clipped by 3 bases and J by 2 bases; unmatched bases: 6. The germline V gene has CDR1 MDHEN and CDR2 SYDVKM. CDR3 length: 16 amino acids.

This chain joins TRBV23-1 and TRBJ2-7; 10 bases fit TRBD2. TRBV23-1 is given ORF status, its function remaining uncertain. The CDR3 sequence is 16 residues long. V trimming: 6 bases; J trimming: 5 bases; junction bases outside the gene matches: 13. The CDR3 DNA reads as TGCGCCAGCAGCCTTAGCGGGAGGATAGGTGAGGACGAGCAGTACTTC. Translating gives CASSLSGRIGEDEQYF.

This clone was observed a handful of times. The V call is TRBV6-1, the J call TRBJ1-2; TRBD1 is a possible D gene (6 bases). The germline V gene encodes CDR1 MNHNS and CDR2 SASEGT. Trimming shortened V by 1 base and J by 0 bases, and 9 bases separated the two germline ends. The CDR3 runs to 15 residues. CDR3 in amino acids: CASSEVRTANYGYTF. The CDR3 DNA reads TGTGCCAGCAGTGAAGTTAGGACAGCTAACTATGGCTACACCTTC.

This chain links TRBV2 with TRBJ2-7; tentatively, D is TRBD2 (6 bases). CDR3 length equals 19 residues. Trimming removed 0 bases at V and 4 bases at J, with 25 bases between. Germline loops: CDR1 SNHLY, CDR2 FYNNEI. The CDR3, as DNA: TGTGCCAGCAGTGAAGCGCTGATCGGGTTTGGGGGACTTCTTTACGAGCAGTACTTC. Protein: CASSEALIGFGGLLYEQYF.

The rearrangement uses TRBV4-2 and TRBJ2-7; 12 bases match TRBD1. This CDR3 is 17 amino acids long. Germline V CDR1 and CDR2: LGHNA, YNFKEQ. Trimming removed 3 bases from V and 0 bases from J; junction bases left unmatched: 6. The CDR3 sequence: CASSQGTGGASSYEQYF. The CDR3 DNA is TGTGCCAGCAGCCAGGGGACAGGGGGCGCCTCCTCCTACGAGCAGTACTTC.

V gene TRBV5-1 combines with J gene TRBJ2-7; 7 bases align to TRBD2. This CDR3 has 14 amino acids. Unmatched junction bases numbered 3, after V lost 1 base and J lost 2 bases. The V gene's germline CDR1 is SGHRS and CDR2 YFSETQ. CDR3 bases: TGCGCCAGCAGCTTGACTAGCGTCCCCTACGAGCAGTACTTC. Its translation is CASSLTSVPYEQYF. Complete variable domain (other parts from reference TRBV5-1 and TRBJ2-7): KAGVTQTPRYLIKTRGQQVTLSCSPISGHRSVSWYQQTPGQGLQFLFEYFSETQRNKGNFPGRFSGRQFSNSRSEMNVSTLELGDSALYLCASSLTSVPYEQYFGPGTRLTVT.

This sequence joins TRBV19 and TRBJ2-7; 9 positions match TRBD2. V gave up 5 bases and J gave up 6 bases; unmatched junction bases: 8. CDR1 is LNHDA, CDR2 SQIVND, per germline (reference sequence). The CDR3 covers 14 residues. CDR3 in amino acids: CASSPGLATGEQYF. The CDR3 region has the DNA TGTGCCAGTAGTCCGGGACTAGCTACCGGCGAGCAGTACTTC.

This chain joins TRBV7-8 and TRBJ2-2; the match to TRBD2 covers 12 bases. Germline V gene lookup returns CDR1 SGHVS and CDR2 FQNEAQ. V shed 5 bases and J 5 bases; nucleotides not matched to a gene: 3. This CDR3 has 15 amino acids. Here the CDR3 DNA reads TGTGCCAGCAGCCGCGGACTAGCGGGGACCGGGGAGCTGTTTTTT. It translates to CASSRGLAGTGELFF.

This clone showed up just once. The V gene is TRBV27, the J gene TRBJ2-1; 9 bases are a match to TRBD2. Germline assignment: CDR1 MNHEY and CDR2 SMNVEV (reference sequence). The V gene end was trimmed by 8 bases and the J gene end by 6 bases; junction bases not matched to a gene: 8. The CDR3 runs to 14 residues. The DNA for the CDR3 is TGTGCCAGCGGGGGGACTAGCTCCCGCAATGAGCAGTTCTTC. Protein sequence: CASGGTSSRNEQFF.

The V call is TRBV7-9, the J call TRBJ2-1, with TRBD2 as a possible D gene (6 bases). V shed 3 bases and J shed 7 bases, with 13 bases lying between them. The germline V gene encodes CDR1 SEHNR and CDR2 FQNEAQ (reference sequence). The length of the CDR3 is 14 residues. The CDR3 DNA reads as TGTGCCAGCAGCTTCGGGAGACAGCTGAATGAGCAGTTCTTC. Translation: CASSFGRQLNEQFF.